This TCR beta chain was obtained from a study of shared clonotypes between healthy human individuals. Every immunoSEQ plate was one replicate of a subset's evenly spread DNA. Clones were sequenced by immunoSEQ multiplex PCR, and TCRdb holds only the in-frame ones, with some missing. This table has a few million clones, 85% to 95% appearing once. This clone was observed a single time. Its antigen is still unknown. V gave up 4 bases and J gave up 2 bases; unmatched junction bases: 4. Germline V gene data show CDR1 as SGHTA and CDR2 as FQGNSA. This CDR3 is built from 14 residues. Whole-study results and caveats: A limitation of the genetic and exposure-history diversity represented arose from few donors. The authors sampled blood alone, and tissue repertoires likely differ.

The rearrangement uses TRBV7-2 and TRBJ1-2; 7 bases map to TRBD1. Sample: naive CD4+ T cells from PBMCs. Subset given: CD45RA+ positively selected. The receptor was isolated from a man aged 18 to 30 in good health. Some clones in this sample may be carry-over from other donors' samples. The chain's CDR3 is CASSSRGLNYGYTF. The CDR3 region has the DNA TGTGCCAGCAGCTCGAGGGGGCTCAACTATGGCTACACCTTC.